This T cell receptor beta chain is from a study of blood T cell repertoires in COVID-19. Study-level information: Whether acute or convalescent, the COVID-19 samples came from the United States, Italy and Spain. In each case, the material was cDNA or gDNA derived from T cells, B-cell-depleted T cells, or PBMCs.

This CDR3 has 15 residues. Germline V gene lookup returns CDR1 MDHEN and CDR2 SYDVKM. V was pared by 10 bases and J by 3 bases, with 15 bases of the junction left unmatched. Original data processing: Reference gene primer amplification in the assay estimated nucleated cell counts. Libraries were prepared by immunoSEQ multiplex PCR; TCRdb keeps only in-frame clonotypes and omits some of them. The DNA was the basis for D and trimming; V, J and clone size are from that table. The data show tens of thousands of clones, just over 85% seen once. The chain has TRBV28 and TRBJ2-7; 7 bases line up with TRBD2. The sequenced sample was peripheral blood. This sequence originates from a man between 70 and 80 years old in a cohort sampled during active COVID-19. The chain's CDR3 is CATAGIRDYFYEQYF. CDR3 DNA sequence: TGTGCCACAGCTGGGATCCGGGACTACTTCTACGAGCAGTACTTC.